This record looks at one T cell receptor beta chain sequence and its context. As yet, its antigen is unknown. The data are from a study of T cells in Graves' hyperthyroidism and ophthalmopathy. Overall study results and limits: Ophthalmopathy and stable hyperthyroidism were separated by a 13 V-J model.

Researchers took RNA transcripts and amplified the TCR beta CDR3 regions from them. Carried out on the TCR CDR3, a first-round RT-PCR used the HTBI primer set. TCRdb reprocessed the multiplex PCR reads with MiXCR, giving one entry per CDR3 protein. The table records about 640,000 distinct CDR3 sequences, more than 20% of them present only once. Sequenced material: blood. The clonotype was recovered from a man aged 25 to 40 with Graves' ophthalmopathy.

CDR3 region: CSVEPGMGNTEAFF. The CDR3 nucleotides are TGCAGCGTTGAACCTGGGATGGGGAACACTGAAGCTTTCTTT. The rearrangement uses TRBV29-1 and TRBJ1-1; D not certain. Trimming took 2 bases from V and 1 from J, leaving 11 bases between them. The CDR3 is made up of 14 amino acids. The germline V gene encodes CDR1 SQVTM and CDR2 ANQGSEA.